Below, 5 T cell receptor beta chains from the same sample are listed, as sequenced in a study of CD8+CD57+ T cells in acquired aplastic anemia. The TCR beta profiling, which covered VDJ combination and CDR3 sequence, was carried out using genomic DNA as the template. TCRdb reprocessed the reads with MiXCR, giving one entry per CDR3 protein. Among about 130,000 distinct CDR3 sequences listed, 48% were seen once. The material sequenced was sorted CD4+, CD8+, or CD8+CD57+ T cells (not recorded which) from PBMCs. These receptor sequences come from a human donor in good health, serving as a control.

This clonotype appeared many times. This rearrangement joins TRBV5-5 to TRBJ2-6, with TRBD1 matching 8 bases. The CDR3 runs to 14 residues. After removal of 2 bases from V and 8 bases from J, the junction contained 3 bases not matched to a gene. The V gene's germline CDR1 is SGHKS and CDR2 YYEKEE (reference sequence). CDR3 loop: CASSFQGAPNVLTF. The CDR3 nucleotides read TGTGCCAGCAGCTTCCAGGGGGCGCCCAACGTCCTGACTTTC.

V and J are TRBV19 and TRBJ2-5, with TRBD1 matching 9 bases. CDR1 is LNHDA and CDR2 is SQIVND in the germline V gene (reference sequence). This CDR3 spans 15 amino acids. The junction had 9 bases not matched to a gene; V was cut back by 5 bases and J by 5 bases. CDR3 sequence (DNA): TGTGCCAGTAGTCCGGGACAGGGAAAAAGGGAGACCCAGTACTTC. It translates to CASSPGQGKRETQYF.

The chain is built from TRBV5-1 and TRBJ2-7; 8 bases fit TRBD1. There are 13 residues in the CDR3. Trimming took 6 bases from V and 2 from J; bases not matched to a gene: 4. Germline CDR1 reads SGHRS; CDR2 reads YFSETQ. This CDR3 is CASTGGQAYEQYF. The CDR3 DNA reads TGCGCCAGCACCGGGGGACAGGCCTACGAGCAGTACTTC.

The chain links TRBV19 to TRBJ1-1; D is possibly TRBD1 (5 bases). Germline V gene data show CDR1 as LNHDA and CDR2 as SQIVND (reference sequence). The CDR3 is made up of 15 amino acids. V was shortened by 3 bases and J by 3 bases, with 14 bases between the two germline ends. CDR3 loop: CASSMGGHLHTEAFF. CDR3 in DNA: TGTGCCAGTAGTATGGGCGGACACTTACACACTGAAGCTTTCTTT.

Points on this clonotype: A clone one base away is much larger, so this may be a read error. The chain links TRBV5-1 to TRBJ1-3, with TRBD1 matching over 8 bases. The V gene's germline CDR1 is SGHRS and CDR2 YFSETQ. Trimming took 3 bases from V and 2 from J; bases not matched to a gene: 7. The CDR3 runs 16 residues. The CDR3 coding sequence is TGCGCCAGCAGCTCGACAGGGGTGAATACTGGAAACACCATATATTTT. Its translation is CASSSTGVNTGNTIYF.